Included here is one TCR beta chain sequence, with context. Its cognate antigen is unknown. This sample stems from a study of T cell responses to AZD1222 COVID-19 vaccine. TCRdb's table, derived via immunoSEQ multiplex PCR, lists solely in-frame clones and lacks some. The sample gives about 180,000 clones, 91% of which show up once; under 2.5% is in the top ten. General study findings and limits: Repertoires were collected only later (after the peak T cell response had occurred). Recipients of AZD1222 seropositive at baseline numbered only five or six.

The CDR3 spans 12 residues. V dropped 3 bases and J dropped 7 bases, with 9 bases sitting between them. The germline gives CDR1 SEHNR, CDR2 FQNEAQ (reference sequence). The rearrangement uses TRBV7-9 and TRBJ1-1; tentatively, D is TRBD1 (5 bases). The sequencing used peripheral blood, collected on day 0 of AZD1222 vaccination. The receptor was isolated from an adult in good health. The CDR3 region has the DNA TGTGCCAGCAGCTTTTCGGGGGTTGAAGCTTTCTTT. Translation: CASSFSGVEAFF.